This TCR beta chain was identified in a study of T cell responses to AZD1222 COVID-19 vaccine. Study observations and caveats: Clonal diversity was possibly underestimated, and the donors were mostly white British, with more females. At baseline, seropositivity was found in only a handful of AZD1222 recipients.

CDR1 is SGHRS, CDR2 YFSETQ, per germline. CDR3 length: 14 amino acids. J was trimmed by 10 bases and V by 4 bases; bases with no gene match: 6. Second-dose intervals of approximately 4 or approximately 12 weeks were pooled. About this clone: Its antigen is not identified.

Profiling relied on immunoSEQ multiplex PCR, and the TCRdb table lists in-frame clones only, not all of them. Here the sample spans 150,000 to 200,000 clones, 90% to 95% being singletons. V usage is TRBV5-1 and J usage is TRBJ1-6; 9 bases fit TRBD1. Sequencing used peripheral blood, obtained 28 days after the second AZD1222 dose. The origin of this receptor is an adult who received the AZD1222 COVID-19 vaccine. The CDR3 sequence is CASSLRGQGSPLHF. DNA for the CDR3: TGCGCCAGCAGCCTCCGGGGACAGGGATCACCCCTCCACTTT.